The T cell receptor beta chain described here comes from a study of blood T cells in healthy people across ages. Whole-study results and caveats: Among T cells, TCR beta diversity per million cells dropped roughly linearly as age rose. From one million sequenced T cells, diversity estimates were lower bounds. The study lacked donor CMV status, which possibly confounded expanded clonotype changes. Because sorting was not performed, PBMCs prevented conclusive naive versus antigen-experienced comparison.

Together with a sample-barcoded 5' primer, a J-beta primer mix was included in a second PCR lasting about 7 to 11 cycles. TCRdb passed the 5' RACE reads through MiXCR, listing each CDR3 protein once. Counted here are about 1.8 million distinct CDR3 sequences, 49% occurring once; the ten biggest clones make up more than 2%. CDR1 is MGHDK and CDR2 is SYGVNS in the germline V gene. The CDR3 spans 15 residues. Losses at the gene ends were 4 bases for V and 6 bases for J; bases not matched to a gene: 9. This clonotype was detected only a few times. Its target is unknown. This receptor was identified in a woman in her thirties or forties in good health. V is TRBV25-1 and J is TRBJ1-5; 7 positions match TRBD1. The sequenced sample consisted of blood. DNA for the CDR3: TGTGCCAGCAGTGCCACAGGGGTATACGGTCAGCCCCAGCATTTT. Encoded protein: CASSATGVYGQPQHF.